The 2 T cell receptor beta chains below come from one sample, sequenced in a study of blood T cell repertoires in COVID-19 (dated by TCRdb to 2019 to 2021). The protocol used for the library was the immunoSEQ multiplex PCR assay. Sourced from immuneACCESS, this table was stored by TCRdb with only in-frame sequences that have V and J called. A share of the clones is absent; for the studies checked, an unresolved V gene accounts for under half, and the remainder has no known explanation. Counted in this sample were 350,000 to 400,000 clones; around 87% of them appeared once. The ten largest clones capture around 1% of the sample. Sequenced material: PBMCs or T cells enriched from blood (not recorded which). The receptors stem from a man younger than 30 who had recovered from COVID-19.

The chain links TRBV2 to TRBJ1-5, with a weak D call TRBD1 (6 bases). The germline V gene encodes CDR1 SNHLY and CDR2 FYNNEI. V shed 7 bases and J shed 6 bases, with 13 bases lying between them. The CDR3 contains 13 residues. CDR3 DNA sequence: TGTGCCAGCAAACAGGGCTTTGGTCAGCCCCAGCATTTT. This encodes CASKQGFGQPQHF.

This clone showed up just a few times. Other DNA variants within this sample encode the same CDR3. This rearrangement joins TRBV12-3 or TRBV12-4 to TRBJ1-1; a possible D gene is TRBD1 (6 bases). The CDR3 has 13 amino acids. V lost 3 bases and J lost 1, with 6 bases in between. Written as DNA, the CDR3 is TGTGCCAGCAGTTTGACAGGGAACACTGAAGCTTTCTTT. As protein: CASSLTGNTEAFF.